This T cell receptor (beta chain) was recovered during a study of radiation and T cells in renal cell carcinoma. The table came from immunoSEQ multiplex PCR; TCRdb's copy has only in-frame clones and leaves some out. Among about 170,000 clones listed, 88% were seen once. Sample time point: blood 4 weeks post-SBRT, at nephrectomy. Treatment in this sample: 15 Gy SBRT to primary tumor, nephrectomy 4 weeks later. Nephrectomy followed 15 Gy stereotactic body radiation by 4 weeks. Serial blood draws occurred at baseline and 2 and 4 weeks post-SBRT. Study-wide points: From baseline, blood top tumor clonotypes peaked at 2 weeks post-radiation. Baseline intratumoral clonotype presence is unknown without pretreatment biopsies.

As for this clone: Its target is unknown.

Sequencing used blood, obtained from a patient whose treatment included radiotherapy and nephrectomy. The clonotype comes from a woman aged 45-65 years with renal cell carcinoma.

CDR3 in amino acids: CASSRMGQGDQPQHF. Written as DNA, the CDR3 is TGTGCCAGCTCCAGAATGGGACAGGGTGACCAGCCCCAGCATTTT. The rearrangement links TRBV18 to TRBJ1-5; 9 nucleotides match TRBD1. Germline trimming cut 6 bases from V and 7 bases from J; bases unmatched to any gene: 10. The CDR3 length is 15 residues. Germline CDR1 and CDR2: KGHSH and LQKENI.